Listed below are T cell receptor beta chains from one sample, sequenced in a study of T cells in Graves' hyperthyroidism and ophthalmopathy. MiXCR was run by TCRdb on the multiplex PCR reads, yielding one entry per CDR3 protein. The sample has about 540,000 distinct CDR3 sequences; just over 45% are singletons. Sequenced: peripheral blood or thyroid tissue (not recorded which). These TCRs come from a woman younger than 30 with Graves' hyperthyroidism. Both conserved end residues are part of each CDR3. D genes are given only for firm matches. Some rows have no size entry. The others give once, few or many, or a class for an expanded clone.

size | D | J | V | length | CDR3 | DNA
once | TRBD1 | TRBJ1-1 | TRBV29-1 | 15 | CSVVGTGGARAEAFF | TGCAGCGTTGTAGGGACAGGGGGCGCGAGGGCTGAAGCTTTCTTT
. | TRBD2 | TRBJ2-3 | TRBV12-3/TRBV12-4 | 14 | CASTLLAATDTQYF | TGTGCCAGCACCTTACTAGCGGCCACAGATACGCAGTATTTT
. | TRBD1 | TRBJ2-7 | TRBV6-2/TRBV6-3 | 16 | CASRYGKRQGMYEQYF | TGTGCCAGCAGGTACGGGAAAAGACAGGGGATGTACGAGCAGTACTTC
. | . | TRBJ1-1 | TRBV6-5 | 15 | CASSYHDQRNTEASF | TGTGCCAGCAGTTACCATGACCAGCGAAACACTGAAGCTTCCTTT
. | . | TRBJ2-7 | TRBV7-9 | 14 | CASRFGGASYEQYF | TGTGCCAGCAGGTTCGGGGGAGCTTCCTACGAGCAGTACTTC
. | . | TRBJ1-2 | TRBV24-1 | 14 | CATSDRDIRDGYTF | TGTGCCACCAGTGATAGGGACATCAGGGATGGCTACACCTTC
. | . | TRBJ1-4 | TRBV10-3 | 14 | CAISERQGSEKLFF | TGTGCCATCAGTGAGAGGCAGGGGAGTGAAAAACTGTTTTTT
. | TRBD2 | TRBJ2-5 | TRBV24-1 | 14 | CATSSAGHQETQYF | TGTGCCACCAGTTCAGCGGGACACCAAGAGACCCAGTACTTC
. | . | TRBJ1-2 | TRBV20-1 | 11 | CSAGTEHGYTF | TGCAGTGCCGGAACAGAGCATGGCTACACCTTC
. | . | TRBJ2-5 | TRBV4-1 | 16 | CASSQVGRDRYETQYF | TGCGCCAGCAGCCAAGTAGGGCGGGACCGATATGAGACCCAGTACTTC
. | . | TRBJ1-1 | TRBV7-2 | 16 | CASSLDGGGMNTEAFF | TGTGCCAGCAGCTTAGATGGGGGTGGAATGAACACTGAAGCTTTCTTT
. | TRBD1 | TRBJ1-6 | TRBV20-1 | 16 | CSARGLGQGRRSPLHF | TGCAGTGCTAGGGGGTTGGGACAGGGGAGACGGTCACCCCTCCACTTT
many | TRBD1 | TRBJ1-1 | TRBV20-1 | 15 | CSARPRGQGETEAFF | TGCAGTGCTAGACCTAGGGGACAGGGGGAGACTGAAGCTTTCTTT
. | TRBD2 | TRBJ2-2 | TRBV19 | 16 | CASRTWTSENTGELFF | TGTGCCAGTAGAACGTGGACTAGCGAAAACACCGGGGAGCTGTTTTTT
. | . | TRBJ1-2 | TRBV20-1 | 13 | CSAPGLSNYGYTF | TGCAGTGCGCCGGGACTCTCTAACTATGGCTACACCTTC
. | TRBD2 | TRBJ2-7 | TRBV4-3 | 15 | CASSQGLAEGHEQYF | TGCGCTAGCAGCCAAGGACTAGCGGAGGGGCACGAGCAGTACTTC
. | . | TRBJ1-1 | TRBV10-3 | 14 | CATALTGLFTEAFF | TGTGCCACCGCGCTGACAGGCTTGTTCACTGAAGCTTTCTTT
many | TRBD1 | TRBJ1-1 | TRBV12-3/TRBV12-4 | 13 | CASREQGVTEAFF | TGTGCCAGCAGGGAACAGGGGGTCACTGAAGCTTTCTTT
. | . | TRBJ1-1 | TRBV24-1 | 15 | CATSDPGIGPTEAFF | TGTGCCACCAGTGATCCCGGGATCGGGCCAACTGAAGCTTTCTTT
few | . | TRBJ2-3 | TRBV5-1 | 15 | CASSDSGSNTDTQYF | TGCGCCAGCAGCGACAGTGGGTCAAACACAGATACGCAGTATTTT